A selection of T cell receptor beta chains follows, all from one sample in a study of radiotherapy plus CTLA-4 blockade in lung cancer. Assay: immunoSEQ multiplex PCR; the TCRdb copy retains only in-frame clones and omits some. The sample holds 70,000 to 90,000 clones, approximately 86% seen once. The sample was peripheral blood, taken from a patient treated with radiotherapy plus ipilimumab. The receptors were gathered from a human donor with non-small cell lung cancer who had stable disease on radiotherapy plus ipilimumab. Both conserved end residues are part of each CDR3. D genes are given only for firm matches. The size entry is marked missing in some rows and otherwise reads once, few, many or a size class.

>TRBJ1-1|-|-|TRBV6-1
CASTKGVGWNTEAFF
TGTGCCAGCACAAAGGGGGTGGGCTGGAACACTGAAGCTTTCTTT
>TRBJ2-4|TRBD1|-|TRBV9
CASSAGGNIQYF
TGTGCCAGCAGCGCAGGGGGAAACATTCAGTACTTC
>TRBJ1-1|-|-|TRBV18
CASSRNAGKGTEAFF
TGTGCCAGCTCACGAAACGCAGGGAAAGGCACTGAAGCTTTCTTT
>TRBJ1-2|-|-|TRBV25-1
CASSESGPKFF
TGTGCCAGCAGTGAATCAGGGCCCAAGTTCTTC
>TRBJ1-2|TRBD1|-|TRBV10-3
CAISGGTVGDGYTF
TGTGCCATCAGTGGGGGGACAGTTGGGGATGGCTACACCTTC
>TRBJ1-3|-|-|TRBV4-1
CASSLLPGVSGNTIYF
TGCGCCAGCAGCCTTCTCCCTGGCGTTTCTGGAAACACCATATATTTT
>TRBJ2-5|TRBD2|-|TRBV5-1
CASKQLAGEETQYF
TGCGCCAGCAAACAACTAGCGGGGGAAGAGACCCAGTACTTC
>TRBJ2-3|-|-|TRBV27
CASSFGPSTDTQYF
TGTGCCAGCAGTTTTGGACCTAGCACAGATACGCAGTATTTT
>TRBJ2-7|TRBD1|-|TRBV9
CASSARGTGGLNEQYF
TGTGCCAGCAGCGCGCGGGGGACAGGGGGCCTCAACGAGCAGTACTTC
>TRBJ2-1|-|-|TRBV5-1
CASSPENYRVDEQFF
TGCGCCAGCAGCCCGGAGAACTACAGGGTCGATGAGCAGTTCTTC
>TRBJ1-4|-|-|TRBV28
CASSLSQANEKLFF
TGTGCCAGCAGTTTAAGTCAGGCTAATGAAAAACTGTTTTTT
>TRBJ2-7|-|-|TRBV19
CASSIRTSSYEQYF
TGTGCCAGTAGTATACGGACTTCCTCCTACGAGCAGTACTTC
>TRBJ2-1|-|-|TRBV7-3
CASSPPGPRFGEQFF
TGTGCCAGCAGCCCGCCGGGACCCCGCTTTGGGGAGCAGTTCTTC
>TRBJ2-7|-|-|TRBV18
CASSPRTPGNYEQYF
TGTGCCAGCTCACCCCGGACCCCGGGCAACTACGAGCAGTACTTC
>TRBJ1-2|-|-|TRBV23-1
CASTLPRGYTF
TGCGCCAGCACCCTCCCCAGAGGCTACACCTTC
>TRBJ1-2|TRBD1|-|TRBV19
CASRQGTGNGYTF
TGTGCCAGTCGACAGGGAACAGGGAATGGCTACACCTTC
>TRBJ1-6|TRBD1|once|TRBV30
CAWSVPRGHSPLHF
TGTGCCTGGAGTGTACCTAGGGGGCATTCACCCCTCCACTTT
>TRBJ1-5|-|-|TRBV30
CAWSMGLNSNQPQHF
TGTGCCTGGAGTATGGGACTGAATAGCAATCAGCCCCAGCATTTT
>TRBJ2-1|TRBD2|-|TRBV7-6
CASSSQGLAEAGEQFF
TGTGCCAGCAGTTCCCAGGGACTAGCGGAGGCGGGTGAGCAGTTCTTC
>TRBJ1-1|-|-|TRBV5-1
CASSPNPTEAFF
TGCGCCAGCAGCCCGAATCCGACTGAAGCTTTCTTT
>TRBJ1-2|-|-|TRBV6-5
CASSLALTGGYTF
TGTGCCAGCAGTCTGGCCCTGACTGGTGGCTACACCTTC
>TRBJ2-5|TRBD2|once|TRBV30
CAWSPGAQLRLAGDEETQYF
TGTGCCTGGAGTCCCGGGGCCCAATTGCGGCTAGCGGGAGATGAAGAGACCCAGTACTTC
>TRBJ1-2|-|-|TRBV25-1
CASSEIYGYTF
TGTGCCAGCAGTGAAATCTATGGCTACACCTTC
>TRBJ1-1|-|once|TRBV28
CASSLLEGEAFF
TGTGCCAGCAGTTTACTAGAGGGTGAAGCTTTCTTT
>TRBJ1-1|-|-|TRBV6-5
CASSYSPGGDTEAFF
TGTGCCAGCAGTTACTCACCGGGAGGGGACACTGAAGCTTTCTTT
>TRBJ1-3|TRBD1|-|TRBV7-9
CASSTGQSISGNTIYF
TGTGCCAGCAGCACGGGACAGAGCATCTCTGGAAACACCATATATTTT
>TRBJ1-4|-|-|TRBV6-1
CASIRGEATNEKLFF
TGTGCCAGCATCAGAGGGGAGGCAACTAATGAAAAACTGTTTTTT
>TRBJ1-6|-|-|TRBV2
CASSPLGGLNSPLHF
TGTGCCAGCTCCCCCCTGGGAGGCCTAAATTCACCCCTCCACTTT
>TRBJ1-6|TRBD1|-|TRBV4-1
CASSQVPGTGNSPLHF
TGCGCCAGCAGCCAAGTGCCCGGGACAGGGAATTCACCCCTCCACTTT
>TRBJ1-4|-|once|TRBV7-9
CASSRDRPNEKLFF
TGTGCCAGCAGCCGCGACAGGCCTAATGAAAAACTGTTTTTT
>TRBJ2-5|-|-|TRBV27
CASSLYRNVETQYF
TGTGCCAGCAGTTTATACAGGAACGTGGAGACCCAGTACTTC
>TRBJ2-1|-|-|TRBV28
CASSLVPAYNEQFF
TGTGCCAGCAGTTTGGTGCCAGCCTACAATGAGCAGTTCTTC
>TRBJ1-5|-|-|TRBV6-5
CASSYSRDSNQPQHF
TGTGCCAGCAGTTACTCGAGGGACAGCAATCAGCCCCAGCATTTT
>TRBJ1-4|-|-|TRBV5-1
CASSPGQVATNEKLFF
TGCGCCAGCAGCCCCGGGCAGGTTGCAACTAATGAAAAACTGTTTTTT
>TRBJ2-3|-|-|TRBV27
CASSFRGPTDTQYF
TGTGCCAGCAGTTTCAGGGGTCCCACAGATACGCAGTATTTT
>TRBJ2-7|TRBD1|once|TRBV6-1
CASSDRTGLKYEQYF
TGTGCCAGCAGTGATCGGACAGGGCTAAAGTACGAGCAGTACTTC
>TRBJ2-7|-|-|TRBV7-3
CASSLQAGYYEQYF
TGTGCCAGCAGCTTACAGGCAGGATATTACGAGCAGTACTTC
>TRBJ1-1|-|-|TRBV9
CASSVVLAGDTEAFF
TGTGCCAGCAGCGTAGTACTGGCGGGGGACACTGAAGCTTTCTTT
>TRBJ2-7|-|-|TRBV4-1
CASSPLPGTSSYEQYF
TGCGCCAGCAGCCCCCTCCCCGGGACAAGCTCCTACGAGCAGTACTTC
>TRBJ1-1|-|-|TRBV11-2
CASKGHINTEAFF
TGTGCCAGCAAAGGGCACATAAACACTGAAGCTTTCTTT
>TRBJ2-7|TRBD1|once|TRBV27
CASSNRGLGQYF
TGTGCCAGCAGCAACAGGGGTTTGGGGCAGTACTTC
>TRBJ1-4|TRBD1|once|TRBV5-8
CASSPGTGREKLFF
TGTGCCAGCAGCCCCGGGACAGGGAGAGAAAAACTGTTTTTT
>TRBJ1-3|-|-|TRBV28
CASSLTNSRSGNTIYF
TGTGCCAGCAGTTTAACAAATTCCCGCTCTGGAAACACCATATATTTT
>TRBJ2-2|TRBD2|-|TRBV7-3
CASSLRIGAGANTGELFF
TGTGCCAGCAGCCTCCGGATTGGAGCGGGGGCGAACACCGGGGAGCTGTTTTTT
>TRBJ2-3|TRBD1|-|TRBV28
CASTPTDRVQADTQYF
TGTGCCAGCACCCCAACCGACAGGGTCCAGGCAGATACGCAGTATTTT
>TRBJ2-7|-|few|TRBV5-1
CASSLGIGREQYF
TGCGCCAGCAGCTTGGGGATTGGGCGGGAGCAGTACTTC
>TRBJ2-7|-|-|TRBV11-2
CASSLVGGETYEQYF
TGTGCCAGCAGCTTAGTTGGCGGGGAAACCTACGAGCAGTACTTC
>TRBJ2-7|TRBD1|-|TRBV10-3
CAISEWDREHEQYF
TGTGCCATCAGTGAGTGGGACAGGGAACACGAGCAGTACTTC